The 13 T cell receptor beta chains presented below share a single source sample, sequenced in a study of T cells in Graves' hyperthyroidism and ophthalmopathy. Template material for amplifying TCR beta CDR3 regions consisted of RNA transcripts. HTBI primers were the set used in a first-round RT-PCR of the TCR CDR3. MiXCR, run by TCRdb on the multiplex PCR reads, gives a single entry per CDR3 protein. The table lists approximately 520,000 distinct CDR3 sequences, more than 20% of them singletons. Sequenced sample: blood. These receptors were obtained from a man between 18 and 35 years old with Graves' hyperthyroidism.

V is TRBV28 and J is TRBJ1-3; unclear D gene. Germline CDR1 is MDHEN and CDR2 is SYDVKM. The CDR3 contains 15 residues. Between the trimmed V and J ends, which lost 4 bases and 0 bases, there was a span of 10 bases. CDR3 region: CASSSDKSSGNTIYF. The CDR3 DNA sequence: TGTGCCAGCAGTTCTGACAAGAGCTCTGGAAACACCATATATTTT.

This clonotype was detected many times. The V and J genes are TRBV12-3 or TRBV12-4 and TRBJ1-1; D uncertain. The CDR3 has 15 amino acids. V lost 6 bases, J lost 5 bases, and 19 bases lay in between. CDR3 bases: TGTGCCAGCAGCCCTGTCCGGGAGAGGATTACTGAAGCTTTCTTT. As protein: CASSPVRERITEAFF.

This clonotype was counted between two and nine times. The rearrangement links TRBV19 to TRBJ2-5, with 9 bases fitting TRBD1. In germline, CDR1 is LNHDA, CDR2 SQIVND (reference sequence). The CDR3 length is 15 residues. Losses at the gene ends were 4 bases for V and 2 bases for J; bases not matched to a gene: 5. The CDR3: CASSTYRGRQETQYF. The CDR3 nucleotides read TGTGCCAGTAGTACATACAGGGGGCGACAAGAGACCCAGTACTTC.

The chain couples TRBV30 to TRBJ1-2, with 10 bases lining up with TRBD1. J was trimmed by 8 bases and V by 5 bases; bases with no gene match: 5. The CDR3 length is 12 residues. Germline CDR1 and CDR2: GTSNPN and SVGIG (reference sequence). The CDR3 loop is CAWEGTGVGYTF. DNA for the CDR3: TGTGCCTGGGAAGGGACAGGGGTCGGCTACACCTTC. Filled out from reference TRBV30 and TRBJ1-2, the complete variable domain reads SQTIHQWPATLVQPVGSPLSLECTVEGTSNPNLYWYRQAAGRGLQLLFYSVGIGQISSEVPQNLSASRPQDRQFILSSKKLLLSDSGFYLCAWEGTGVGYTFGSGTRLTVV.

The J gene is TRBJ2-7, the V gene TRBV5-1; D unclear. CDR3 size: 12 residues. Germline loops: CDR1 SGHRS, CDR2 YFSETQ. Trimming took 1 base from V and 5 from J, leaving 7 bases between them. The CDR3 region is CASSLSGNEQYV. CDR3 nucleotides: TGCGCCAGCAGCTTGAGTGGGAACGAGCAGTACGTC.

This clonotype was detected ten times or more. The chain couples TRBV19 to TRBJ1-1; a possible D gene is TRBD1 (5 bases). V dropped 0 bases and J dropped 0 bases, with 14 bases sitting between them. Germline V gene sequence: CDR1 LNHDA, CDR2 SQIVND (reference sequence). The CDR3 sequence is 17 residues long. The CDR3 loop reads CASSIDSRALMNTEAFF. Here the CDR3 DNA reads TGTGCCAGTAGTATAGATTCCAGGGCCTTAATGAACACTGAAGCTTTCTTT.

Comment on this clonotype: A much more abundant neighbour one base away suggests this may be a read error. J is TRBJ2-7 and V is TRBV11-1, with TRBD1 as a possible D gene (6 bases). This CDR3 is 19 amino acids long. Looked up from germline, CDR1 is SGHAT and CDR2 is FQDESV (reference sequence). CDR3 amino acids: CASSPNPYTRPDSSYEQDF. DNA for the CDR3: TGTGCCAGCAGCCCTAACCCGTACACGCGGCCGGACAGCTCCTACGAGCAGGACTTC.

The table lists this clonotype with a few counts. This CDR3 is CATSSGLTGELFF. DNA of the CDR3: TGTGCCACGTCCTCAGGGCTCACCGGGGAGCTGTTTTTT. The V and J genes are TRBV6-1 and TRBJ2-2; D is possibly TRBD1 (5 bases). The CDR3 contains 13 residues. Germline V gene lookup returns CDR1 MNHNS and CDR2 SASEGT. V was clipped by 10 bases and J by 4 bases, with 13 bases between them.

The chain combines TRBV30 with TRBJ1-3; no firm D call. The germline V and J ends were trimmed by 2 bases and 0 bases, with 11 bases remaining between them. This CDR3 has 15 residues. Looked up from germline, CDR1 is GTSNPN and CDR2 is SVGIG (reference sequence). This chain's CDR3 is CAWSHGGSSGNTIYF. The CDR3 DNA is TGTGCCTGGAGTCACGGCGGATCCTCTGGAAACACCATATATTTT.

This clonotype was detected many times. This chain uses TRBV15 with TRBJ2-4; the D gene could be TRBD1 or TRBD2 (5 bases each). Looked up from germline, CDR1 is LNHNV and CDR2 is YYDKDF (reference sequence). The V gene lost 0 bases and the J gene lost 6 bases, with 12 bases spanning the gap. The CDR3 loop spans 15 amino acids. The CDR3 sequence: CATSREVGVVNIQYF. The CDR3 nucleotides are TGTGCCACCAGCAGAGAGGTGGGGGTGGTAAACATTCAGTACTTC.

This sequence joins TRBV30 and TRBJ2-7; D might be TRBD2 (7 bases). The germline CDR1 and CDR2 sequences are GTSNPN and SVGIG (reference sequence). This CDR3 has 13 amino acids. Trimming took 4 bases from V and 4 from J, leaving 14 bases between them. CDR3 DNA sequence: TGTGCCTGGACGGGGGGCGAAGGATACGAGCAGTACTTC. It translates to CAWTGGEGYEQYF.

This clonotype was counted between two and nine times. This chain uses TRBV20-1 with TRBJ2-7, with 11 bases identical to TRBD1. CDR3 size: 16 residues. CDR1 and CDR2 (germline): DFQATT, SNEGSKA (reference sequence). The V segment lost 1 base and the J segment 6 bases; nucleotides outside the gene matches: 11. This CDR3 is CSARAQGGTGGGEQYF. The CDR3 DNA reads TGCAGTGCTAGAGCCCAGGGAGGGACAGGGGGAGGCGAGCAGTACTTC.

This clonotype was found a few times. This may come from a read error, since a much larger clone is one base off. This chain links TRBV20-1 with TRBJ2-7; maybe TRBD1 (5 bases). V was clipped by 3 bases and J by 9 bases, with 21 bases between them. The length of the CDR3 is 14 residues. The germline gives CDR1 DFQATT, CDR2 SNEGSKA (reference sequence). This chain's CDR3 is CSARRDSNYDGQYF. The CDR3 DNA reads as TGCAGTGCTAGGCGAGACAGCAACTACGATGGGCAGTACTTC.